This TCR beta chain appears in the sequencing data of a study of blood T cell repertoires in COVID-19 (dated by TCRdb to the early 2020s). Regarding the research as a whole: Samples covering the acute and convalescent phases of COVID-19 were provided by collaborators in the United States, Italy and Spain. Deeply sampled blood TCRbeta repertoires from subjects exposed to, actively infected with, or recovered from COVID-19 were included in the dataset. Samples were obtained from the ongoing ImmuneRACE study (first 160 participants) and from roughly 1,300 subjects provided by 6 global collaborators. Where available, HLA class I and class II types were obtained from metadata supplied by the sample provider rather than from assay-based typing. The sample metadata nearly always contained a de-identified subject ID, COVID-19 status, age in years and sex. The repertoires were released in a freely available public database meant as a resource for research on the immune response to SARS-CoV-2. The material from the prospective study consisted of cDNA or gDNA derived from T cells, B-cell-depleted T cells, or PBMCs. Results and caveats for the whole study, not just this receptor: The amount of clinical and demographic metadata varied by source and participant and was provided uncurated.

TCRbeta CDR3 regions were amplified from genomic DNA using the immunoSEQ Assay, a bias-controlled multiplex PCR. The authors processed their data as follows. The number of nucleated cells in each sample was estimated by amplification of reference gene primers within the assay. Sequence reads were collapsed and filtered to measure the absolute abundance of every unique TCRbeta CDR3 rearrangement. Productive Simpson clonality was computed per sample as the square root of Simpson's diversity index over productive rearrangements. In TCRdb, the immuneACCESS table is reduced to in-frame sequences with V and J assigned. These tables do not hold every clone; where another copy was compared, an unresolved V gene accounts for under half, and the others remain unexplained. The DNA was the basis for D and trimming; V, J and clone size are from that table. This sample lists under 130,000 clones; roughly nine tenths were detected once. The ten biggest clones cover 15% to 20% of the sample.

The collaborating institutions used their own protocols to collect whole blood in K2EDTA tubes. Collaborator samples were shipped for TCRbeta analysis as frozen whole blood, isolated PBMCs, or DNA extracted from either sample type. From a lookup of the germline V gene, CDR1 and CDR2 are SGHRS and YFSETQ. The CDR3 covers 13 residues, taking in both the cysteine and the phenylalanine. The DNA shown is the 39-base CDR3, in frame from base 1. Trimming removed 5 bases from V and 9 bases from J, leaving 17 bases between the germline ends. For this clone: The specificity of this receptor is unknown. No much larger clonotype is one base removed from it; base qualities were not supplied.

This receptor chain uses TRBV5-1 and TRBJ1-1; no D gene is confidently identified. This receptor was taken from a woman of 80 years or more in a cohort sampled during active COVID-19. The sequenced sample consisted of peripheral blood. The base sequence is TGCGCCAGCAGTCGGGTCCTTAACGAACAAGCTTTCTTT. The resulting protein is CASSRVLNEQAFF.